This TCR beta chain derives from a study of blood T cell repertoires in COVID-19. Study overall: From T cells, B-cell-depleted T cells, or PBMCs came the material, which was cDNA or gDNA.

V was cut by 0 bases and J by 5 bases, with 8 bases left in between. Germline-derived CDR1 and CDR2 are GTSNPN and SVGIG (reference sequence). The CDR3 length is 12 residues. Generated by immunoSEQ multiplex PCR, the TCRdb table keeps only in-frame clones and is missing some. Of over 100,000 clones in the sample, about nine tenths were seen once. This rearrangement joins TRBV30 to TRBJ2-7; TRBD2 might be the D (5 bases). The specimen was peripheral blood. The clonotype originates from a woman in her 70s with COVID-19, enrolled during active disease. The CDR3 coding sequence is TGTGCCTGGAGTGTAAGGCGGGACGAGCAGTACTTC. Its protein product is CAWSVRRDEQYF.